A single sample gave rise to the 6 T cell receptor beta chains below, sequenced in a study of lymphopenia after photon versus proton radiotherapy. Clones were read by immunoSEQ multiplex PCR, and TCRdb kept only the in-frame ones, dropping some. The table lists tens of thousands of clones, more than 75% of them singletons. Here the sequenced sample was peripheral blood, taken from a patient treated with proton-based radiotherapy. These receptors were collected from a man older than 75 with esophageal cancer.

This chain connects TRBV7-9 to TRBJ1-3; D not resolved. The germline CDR1 and CDR2 sequences are SEHNR and FQNEAQ (reference sequence). Between the trimmed V and J ends, which lost 1 base and 7 bases, there was a span of 11 bases. This CDR3 is built from 14 residues. DNA of the CDR3: TGTGCCAGCAGCTTAGGGAAGAAGGAGAACACCATATATTTT. Translation gives CASSLGKKENTIYF.

The chain couples TRBV19 to TRBJ1-6, with 7 bases fitting TRBD1. Germline CDR1 and CDR2: LNHDA and SQIVND (reference sequence). Losses at the gene ends were 5 bases for V and 10 bases for J; bases not matched to a gene: 8. The CDR3 has 14 amino acids. CDR3 protein: CASSGQGVESPLHF. Here the CDR3 DNA reads TGTGCCAGTAGTGGTCAGGGGGTAGAATCACCCCTCCACTTT.

V is TRBV9 and J is TRBJ1-1; 10 bases agree with TRBD1. With 4 bases clipped from V and 3 bases from J, the junction kept 6 bases outside the gene matches. The CDR3 consists of 15 residues. CDR1 SGDLS and CDR2 YYNGEE come from the germline V gene. The CDR3 DNA reads as TGTGCCAGCAGCATCGGACAGGGGGACTACACTGAAGCTTTCTTT. It translates to CASSIGQGDYTEAFF.

The chain has TRBV7-2 and TRBJ2-7, with 11 positions matching TRBD2. The CDR3 totals 16 residues. The germline V gene encodes CDR1 SGHTA and CDR2 FQGNSA. V lost 4 bases, J lost 2 bases, and 7 bases stayed unmatched. CDR3 region: CASSSSLAGGAYEQYF. CDR3 nucleotide sequence: TGTGCCAGCAGCTCCTCCCTAGCGGGAGGCGCCTACGAGCAGTACTTC.

This clone appeared a single time. The chain joins TRBV30 to TRBJ1-2, with D possibly being TRBD1 (5 bases). V shed 3 bases and J shed 3 bases, with 11 bases lying between them. In germline, CDR1 is GTSNPN, CDR2 SVGIG (reference sequence). This CDR3 is built from 13 residues. The CDR3 loop is CAWSPGFDYGYTF. The CDR3 DNA is TGTGCCTGGAGCCCAGGGTTTGACTATGGCTACACCTTC.

This chain links TRBV7-2 with TRBJ1-5, with TRBD1 as a possible D gene (5 bases). From germline, CDR1 is SGHTA and CDR2 FQGNSA. The ends were cut back, 2 bases at V and 5 bases at J, with 7 bases in the middle. The CDR3 extends over 13 amino acids. The CDR3 region is CASSLQGYQPQHF. The CDR3 DNA sequence: TGTGCCAGCAGCTTACAGGGTTATCAGCCCCAGCATTTT.